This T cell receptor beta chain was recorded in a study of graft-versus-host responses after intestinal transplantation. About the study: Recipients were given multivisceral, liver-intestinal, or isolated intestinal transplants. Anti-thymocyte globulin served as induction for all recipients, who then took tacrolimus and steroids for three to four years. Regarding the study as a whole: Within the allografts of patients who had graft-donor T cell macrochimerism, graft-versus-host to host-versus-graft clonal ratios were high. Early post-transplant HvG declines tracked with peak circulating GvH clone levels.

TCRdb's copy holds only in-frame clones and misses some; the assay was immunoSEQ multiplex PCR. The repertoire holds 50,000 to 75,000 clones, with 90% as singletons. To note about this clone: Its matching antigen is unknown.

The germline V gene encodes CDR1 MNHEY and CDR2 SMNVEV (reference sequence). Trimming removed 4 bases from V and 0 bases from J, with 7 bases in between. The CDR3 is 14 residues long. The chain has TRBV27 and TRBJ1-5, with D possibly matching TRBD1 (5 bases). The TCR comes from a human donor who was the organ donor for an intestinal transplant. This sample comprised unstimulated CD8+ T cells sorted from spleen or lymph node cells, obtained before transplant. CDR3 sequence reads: CASSWGGSNQPQHF. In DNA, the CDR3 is TGTGCCAGCAGTTGGGGCGGTAGCAATCAGCCCCAGCATTTT.